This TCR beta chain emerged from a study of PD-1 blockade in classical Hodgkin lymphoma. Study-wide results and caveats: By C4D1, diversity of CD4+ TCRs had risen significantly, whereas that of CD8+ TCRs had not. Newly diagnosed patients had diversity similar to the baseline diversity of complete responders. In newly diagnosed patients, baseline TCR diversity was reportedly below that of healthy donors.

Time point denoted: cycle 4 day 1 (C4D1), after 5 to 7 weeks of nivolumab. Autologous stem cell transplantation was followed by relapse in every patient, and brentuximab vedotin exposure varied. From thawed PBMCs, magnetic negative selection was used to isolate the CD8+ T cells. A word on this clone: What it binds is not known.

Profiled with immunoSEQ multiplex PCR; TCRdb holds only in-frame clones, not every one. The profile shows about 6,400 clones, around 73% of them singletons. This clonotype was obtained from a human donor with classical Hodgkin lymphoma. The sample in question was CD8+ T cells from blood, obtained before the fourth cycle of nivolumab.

The CDR3 DNA follows: TGTGCCAGCAGCGGCCCCGGGACAGGAGCCCGTTACGAGCAGTACTTC. It specifies CASSGPGTGARYEQYF. The rearrangement uses TRBV2 and TRBJ2-7; 8 bases are shared with TRBD1. CDR3 size: 16 residues. Germline-derived CDR1 and CDR2 are SNHLY and FYNNEI. The V and J ends lost 6 bases and 4 bases, in that order; junction bases with no gene match: 14.